The sequence of this T cell receptor beta chain was determined in a study of T cell changes during pregnancy in multiple sclerosis. Clones were read by immunoSEQ multiplex PCR, and TCRdb kept only the in-frame ones, dropping some. The sample includes fewer than 65,000 clones, around 90% seen only once; the top ten take 0.39%. V was trimmed by 6 bases and J by 3 bases, leaving 16 bases between them. The germline V gene has CDR1 SGHRS and CDR2 YFSETQ. The CDR3 extends over 14 amino acids. V gene TRBV5-1 combines with J gene TRBJ2-7; weak D call: TRBD2 (5 bases). The sample was CD4+ T cells from peripheral blood mononuclear cells, taken after pregnancy. The receptor comes from a female donor with multiple sclerosis, enrolled in a pregnancy study. The CDR3 DNA sequence: TGCGCCAGCACCCCGTCTGGCGGACTCTACGAGCAGTACTTC. It is translated as CASTPSGGLYEQYF.